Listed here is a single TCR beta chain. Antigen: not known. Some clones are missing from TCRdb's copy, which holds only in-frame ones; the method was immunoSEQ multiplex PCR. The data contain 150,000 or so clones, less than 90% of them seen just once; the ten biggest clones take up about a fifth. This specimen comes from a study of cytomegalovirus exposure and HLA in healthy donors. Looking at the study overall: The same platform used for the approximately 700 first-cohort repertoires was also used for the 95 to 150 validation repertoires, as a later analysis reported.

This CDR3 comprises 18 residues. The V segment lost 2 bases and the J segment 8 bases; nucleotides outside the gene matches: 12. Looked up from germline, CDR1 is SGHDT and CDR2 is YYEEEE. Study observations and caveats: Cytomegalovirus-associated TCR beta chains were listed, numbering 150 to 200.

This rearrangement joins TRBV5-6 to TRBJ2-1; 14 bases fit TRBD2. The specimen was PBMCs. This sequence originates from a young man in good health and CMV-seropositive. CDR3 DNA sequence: TGTGCCAGCAGCTTCTTAACCTTGACTAGCGGGAGGGAGTATGAGCAGTTCTTC. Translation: CASSFLTLTSGREYEQFF.